Listed below are T cell receptor beta chains from one sample, sequenced in a study of early T cells in non-severe SARS-CoV-2 infection. MiXCR, run by TCRdb on the 5' RACE reads, gives a single entry per CDR3 protein. Of tens of thousands of distinct CDR3 sequences in the sample, almost 7.5% are singletons; the top ten hold under 9.5%. Sequenced sample: whole blood. These receptors were collected from an adult who was a healthcare worker with PCR-confirmed SARS-CoV-2 infection or an uninfected control (not recorded which). Both conserved end residues are part of each CDR3. A D gene is named only where the DNA matches it firmly. Expanded clones are given a class, and other clones once, few, many or no size at all.

>many|TRBV2|TRBJ2-3|.
CASREIREQGTQYF
TGTGCCAGCAGAGAAATCCGGGAGCAGGGTACGCAGTATTTT
>few|TRBV7-9|TRBJ2-5|.
CASSLALGAQETQYF
TGTGCCAGCAGCTTAGCTCTTGGGGCCCAAGAGACCCAGTACTTC
>many|TRBV20-1|TRBJ2-2|.
CSARFRGNGELFF
TGCAGTGCTAGGTTTAGGGGGAACGGGGAGCTGTTTTTT
>many|TRBV12-3/TRBV12-4|TRBJ2-5|.
CASSLVGQETQYF
TGTGCCAGCAGTTTGGTTGGCCAAGAGACCCAGTACTTC
>.|TRBV7-2|TRBJ2-5|.
CASSLVGETQYF
TGTGCCAGCAGCTTAGTCGGGGAGACCCAGTACTTC
>few|TRBV4-3|TRBJ2-7|.
CASSQDLRAESYEQYF
TGCGCCAGCAGCCAAGATCTCAGGGCGGAATCCTACGAGCAGTACTTC
>.|TRBV5-6|TRBJ2-7|TRBD1
CASSFSFPGTASYEQYF
TGTGCCAGCAGCTTTTCCTTTCCCGGGACAGCTTCCTACGAGCAGTACTTC
>many|TRBV6-5|TRBJ1-3|.
CASWTVGTTIYF
TGTGCCAGTTGGACAGTGGGGACCACCATATATTTT
>many|TRBV12-3/TRBV12-4|TRBJ1-5|.
CASSRTGSNQPQHF
TGTGCCAGCAGCCGGACGGGGAGCAATCAGCCCCAGCATTTT
>few|TRBV4-3|TRBJ2-7|.
CASSQAEGADYEQYF
TGCGCCAGCAGCCAAGCGGAAGGGGCAGACTACGAGCAGTACTTC
>many|TRBV6-4|TRBJ2-2|.
CASSDRFMAGGELFF
TGTGCCAGCAGTGACAGATTCATGGCGGGCGGGGAGCTGTTTTTT
>many|TRBV12-3/TRBV12-4|TRBJ2-5|.
CASSLGQDGQYF
TGTGCCAGCAGTTTAGGTCAGGATGGCCAGTACTTC
>many|TRBV24-1|TRBJ2-2|.
CATSDFPPGTTNTGELFF
TGTGCCACCAGTGATTTCCCCCCCGGAACGACGAACACCGGGGAGCTGTTTTTT
>.|TRBV28|TRBJ2-3|.
CASSWGLRYTDTQYF
TGTGCCAGCAGCTGGGGGCTAAGGTACACAGATACGCAGTATTTT
>few|TRBV6-2/TRBV6-3|TRBJ2-5|.
CASSLTGIEETQYF
TGTGCCAGCAGTCTCACAGGGATAGAAGAGACCCAGTACTTC
>few|TRBV27|TRBJ1-6|TRBD1
CASSQPGTGRNSPLHF
TGTGCCAGCAGTCAACCCGGGACAGGGCGGAATTCACCCCTCCACTTT
>many|TRBV6-5|TRBJ2-7|.
CASSEMGSSYEQYF
TGTGCCAGCAGTGAAATGGGGAGCTCCTACGAGCAGTACTTC
>many|TRBV12-3/TRBV12-4|TRBJ2-5|.
CASSPGETQYF
TGTGCCAGCAGTCCGGGGGAGACCCAGTACTTC
>few|TRBV7-2|TRBJ2-7|.
CASSLRGLTYEQYF
TGTGCCAGCAGCTTAAGGGGGTTAACCTACGAGCAGTACTTC
>few|TRBV6-2/TRBV6-3|TRBJ1-6|.
CASRTTFPLHF
TGTGCCAGCAGGACGACATTCCCCCTCCACTTT
>.|TRBV29-1|TRBJ2-7|.
CSVGSYEQYF
TGCAGCGTTGGGTCCTACGAGCAGTACTTC
>many|TRBV20-1|TRBJ2-1|TRBD2
CSAEGPSGGVYRSYNEQFF
TGCAGTGCCGAAGGGCCTAGCGGGGGTGTTTACCGCTCCTACAATGAGCAGTTCTTC
>many|TRBV12-3/TRBV12-4|TRBJ2-3|.
CASSTYSALTDTQYF
TGTGCCAGCAGTACCTACAGTGCCCTCACAGATACGCAGTATTTT
>few|TRBV20-1|TRBJ2-7|TRBD1
CSARDRDRGIAEQYF
TGCAGTGCTAGAGATCGGGACAGGGGTATCGCCGAGCAGTACTTC